The next 11 T cell receptor beta chains were all read from a single sample in a study of blood T cell repertoires in COVID-19. Generated by immunoSEQ multiplex PCR, the TCRdb table keeps only in-frame clones and is missing some. The sample has some 150,000 clones; roughly nine tenths are singletons. Specimen: PBMCs or T cells enriched from blood (not recorded which). The receptors originated from a human donor with acute COVID-19. The donor label of this sample is uncertain.

This clone was recorded only once. The V call is TRBV19, the J call TRBJ2-3; 9 bases are shared with TRBD2. Germline loops: CDR1 LNHDA, CDR2 SQIVND (reference sequence). The CDR3 is 18 residues long. V trimming: 2 bases; J trimming: 5 bases; junction bases outside the gene matches: 14. As DNA, the CDR3 is TGTGCCAGTAGTATAATCCCTGGCAGCGGGGGGTCAAGAGATACGCAGTATTTT. It encodes CASSIIPGSGGSRDTQYF.

The chain carries TRBV5-1 and TRBJ2-4; 7 bases match TRBD1. V shed 4 bases, J shed 6 bases, and the junction held 7 bases outside the gene matches. This CDR3 has 14 amino acids. Per the germline V gene, CDR1 is SGHRS and CDR2 is YFSETQ. CDR3 bases: TGCGCCAGCAGCACAGGGACAGCGCCAAACATTCAGTACTTC. Protein sequence: CASSTGTAPNIQYF.

The chain has TRBV7-9 and TRBJ2-7; possibly TRBD1 for D (8 bases). The CDR3 spans 15 residues. V was pared by 1 base and J by 8 bases, with 18 bases between. In germline, CDR1 is SEHNR, CDR2 FQNEAQ (reference sequence). CDR3 bases: TGTGCCAGCAGCTTAGAAGCGGGACAGGCCTCAAAGCAGTACTTC. Protein: CASSLEAGQASKQYF.

The rearrangement joins TRBV6-1 to TRBJ1-2; D call uncertain. Germline V gene sequence: CDR1 MNHNS, CDR2 SASEGT. Trimming removed 0 bases from V and 2 bases from J, with 10 bases in between. This CDR3 is 15 amino acids long. DNA of the CDR3: TGTGCCAGCAGTGAAGCGAGGGTCTCAAACTATGGCTACACCTTC. Its translation is CASSEARVSNYGYTF.

This sequence joins TRBV7-3 and TRBJ2-3; D is possibly TRBD2 (7 bases). Germline lookup yields CDR1 SGHTA and CDR2 FQGTGA. The CDR3 runs 18 residues. V lost 1 base to trimming and J lost 4 bases, with 21 bases between them. The CDR3 nucleotides read TGTGCCAGCAGCTTAAGAGGGGGGGCCGAAGGAGGTGCAGATACGCAGTATTTT. Translated: CASSLRGGAEGGADTQYF.

This clone was counted at least ten times. The chain combines TRBV6-5 with TRBJ2-7, with a possible D match to TRBD2 (6 bases). The length of the CDR3 is 11 residues. Trimming shortened V by 6 bases and J by 8 bases, and 11 bases separated the two germline ends. Germline loops: CDR1 MNHEY, CDR2 SVGAGI. The chain's CDR3 is CASRYGLQQYF. DNA for the CDR3: TGTGCCAGCAGGTACGGACTACAGCAGTACTTC.

The chain joins TRBV7-6 to TRBJ2-2, with D hard to call. Trimming removed 6 bases from V and 0 bases from J, with 14 bases in between. This CDR3 region has 16 residues. From germline, CDR1 is SGHVS and CDR2 FNYEAQ. Here the CDR3 reads CASSSSGQSNTGELFF. DNA for the CDR3: TGTGCCAGCAGTTCAAGTGGGCAGTCGAACACCGGGGAGCTGTTTTTT.

The rearrangement joins TRBV7-2 to TRBJ1-3; no clear D. Germline CDR1 is SGHTA and CDR2 is FQGNSA. The CDR3 runs to 15 residues. Trimming cost V 3 bases and J 6 bases, with 15 bases left between them. The CDR3 nucleotides read TGTGCCAGCAGCTTGCGAGGGCGAGGTGAAAACACCATATATTTT. It translates to CASSLRGRGENTIYF.

This chain connects TRBV14 to TRBJ1-1, with D perhaps TRBD1 (5 bases). Trimming took off 1 base at V and 6 bases at J, with 12 bases between the two ends. The CDR3 totals 14 residues. Germline V lookup: CDR1 SGHDN, CDR2 FVKESK. The CDR3 region has the DNA TGTGCCAGCAGCCAAGTTAGGGGTCAGTCTGAAGCTTTCTTT. Protein sequence: CASSQVRGQSEAFF.

This chain connects TRBV7-9 to TRBJ2-1, with D tentatively TRBD1 (6 bases). Trimming took off 8 bases at V and 5 bases at J, with 10 bases between the two ends. The CDR3 is 12 residues long. Germline loops: CDR1 SEHNR, CDR2 FQNEAQ (reference sequence). For the CDR3, the DNA is TGTGCCAGCTTGGGGGCCCACAATGAGCAGTTCTTC. Protein sequence: CASLGAHNEQFF.

The rearrangement links TRBV7-9 to TRBJ1-1, with a weak D call TRBD1 (6 bases). Germline values: CDR1 SEHNR, CDR2 FQNEAQ (reference sequence). The CDR3 runs to 16 residues. V was pared by 3 bases and J by 5 bases, with 19 bases between. DNA for the CDR3: TGTGCCAGCAGCTTCGCCAGGGGCCTCCCCGGGACTGAAGCTTTCTTT. The encoded protein is CASSFARGLPGTEAFF. Full variable domain (missing parts from reference TRBV7-9 and TRBJ1-1): DTGVSQNPRHKITKRGQNVTFRCDPISEHNRLYWYRQTLGQGPEFLTYFQNEAQLEKSRLLSDRFSAERPKGSFSTLEIQRTEQGDSAMYLCASSFARGLPGTEAFFGQGTRLTVV.